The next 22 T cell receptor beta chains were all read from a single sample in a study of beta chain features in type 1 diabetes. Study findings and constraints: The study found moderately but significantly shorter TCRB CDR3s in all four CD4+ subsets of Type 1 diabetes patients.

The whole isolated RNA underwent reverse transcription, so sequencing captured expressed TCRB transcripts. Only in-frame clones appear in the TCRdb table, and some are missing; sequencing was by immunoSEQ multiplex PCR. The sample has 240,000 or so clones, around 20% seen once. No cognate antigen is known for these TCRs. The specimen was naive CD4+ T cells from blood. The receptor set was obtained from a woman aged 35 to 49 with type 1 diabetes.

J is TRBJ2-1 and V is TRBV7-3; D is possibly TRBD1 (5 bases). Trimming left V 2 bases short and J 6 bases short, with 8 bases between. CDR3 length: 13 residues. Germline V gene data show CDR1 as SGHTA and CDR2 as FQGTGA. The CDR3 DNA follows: TGTGCCAGCAGCTTAGAGACAGCCAATGAGCAGTTCTTC. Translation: CASSLETANEQFF.

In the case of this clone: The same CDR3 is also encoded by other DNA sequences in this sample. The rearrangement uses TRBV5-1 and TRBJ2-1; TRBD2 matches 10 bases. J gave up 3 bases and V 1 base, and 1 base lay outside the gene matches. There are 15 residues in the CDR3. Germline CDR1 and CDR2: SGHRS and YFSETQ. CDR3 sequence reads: CASSLIAGGYNEQFF. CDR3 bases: TGCGCCAGCAGCTTGATAGCGGGAGGCTACAATGAGCAGTTCTTC.

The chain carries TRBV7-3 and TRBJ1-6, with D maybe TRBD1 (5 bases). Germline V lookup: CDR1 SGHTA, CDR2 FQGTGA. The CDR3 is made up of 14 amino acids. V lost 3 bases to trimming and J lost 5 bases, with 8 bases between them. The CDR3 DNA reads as TGTGCCAGCAGCTTTGCAGGGAATAATTCACCCCTCCACTTT. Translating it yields CASSFAGNNSPLHF.

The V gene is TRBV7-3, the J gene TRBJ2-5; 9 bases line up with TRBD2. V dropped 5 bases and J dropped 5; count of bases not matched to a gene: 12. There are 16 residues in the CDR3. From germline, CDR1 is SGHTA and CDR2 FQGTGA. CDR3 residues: CASSTGTRGGLETQYF. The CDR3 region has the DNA TGTGCCAGCAGCACCGGGACGCGGGGGGGCCTTGAGACCCAGTACTTC.

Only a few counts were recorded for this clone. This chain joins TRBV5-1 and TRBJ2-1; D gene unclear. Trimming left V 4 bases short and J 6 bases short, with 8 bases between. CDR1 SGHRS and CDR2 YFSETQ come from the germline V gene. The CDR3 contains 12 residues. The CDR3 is CASSPGSNEQFF. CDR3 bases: TGCGCCAGCAGCCCAGGCTCCAATGAGCAGTTCTTC.

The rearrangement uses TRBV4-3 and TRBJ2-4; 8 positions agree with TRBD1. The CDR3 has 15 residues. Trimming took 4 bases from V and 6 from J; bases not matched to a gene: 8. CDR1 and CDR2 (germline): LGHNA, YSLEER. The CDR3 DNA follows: TGCGCCAGCAGCCCCGGACAGGGTAGGATAAACATTCAGTACTTC. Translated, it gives CASSPGQGRINIQYF.

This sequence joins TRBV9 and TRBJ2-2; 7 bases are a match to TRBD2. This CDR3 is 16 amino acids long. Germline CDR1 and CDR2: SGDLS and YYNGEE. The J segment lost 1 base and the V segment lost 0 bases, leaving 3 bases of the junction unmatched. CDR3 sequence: CASSVGLAVNTGELFF. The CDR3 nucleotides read TGTGCCAGCAGCGTAGGGCTAGCGGTGAACACCGGGGAGCTGTTTTTT.

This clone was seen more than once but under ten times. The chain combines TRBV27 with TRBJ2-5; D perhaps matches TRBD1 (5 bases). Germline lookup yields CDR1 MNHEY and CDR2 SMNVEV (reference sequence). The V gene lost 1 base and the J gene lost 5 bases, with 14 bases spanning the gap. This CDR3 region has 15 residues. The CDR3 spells CASSLWQGARETQYF. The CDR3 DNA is TGTGCCAGCAGTTTATGGCAGGGCGCCCGGGAGACCCAGTACTTC.

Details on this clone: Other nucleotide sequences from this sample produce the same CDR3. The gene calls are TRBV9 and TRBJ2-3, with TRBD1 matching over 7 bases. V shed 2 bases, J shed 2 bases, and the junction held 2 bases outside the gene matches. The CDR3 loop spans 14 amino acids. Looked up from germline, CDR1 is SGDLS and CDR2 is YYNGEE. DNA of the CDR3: TGTGCCAGCAGCGTGACAGGGATCACAGATACGCAGTATTTT. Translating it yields CASSVTGITDTQYF.

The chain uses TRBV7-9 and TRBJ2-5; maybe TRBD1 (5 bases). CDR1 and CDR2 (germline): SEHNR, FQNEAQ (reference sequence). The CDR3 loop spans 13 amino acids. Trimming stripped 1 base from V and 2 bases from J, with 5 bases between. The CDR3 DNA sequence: TGTGCCAGCAGCTTAGGACAGCAAGAGACCCAGTACTTC. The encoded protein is CASSLGQQETQYF.

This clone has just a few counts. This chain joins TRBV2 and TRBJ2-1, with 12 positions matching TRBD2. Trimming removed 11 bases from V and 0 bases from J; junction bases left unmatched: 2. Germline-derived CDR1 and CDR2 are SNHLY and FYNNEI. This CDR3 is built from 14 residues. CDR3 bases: TGTGCCTGGGGACTAGCGGGCTCCTACAATGAGCAGTTCTTC. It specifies CAWGLAGSYNEQFF. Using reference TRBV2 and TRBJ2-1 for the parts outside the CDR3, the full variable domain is EPEVTQTPSHQVTQMGQEVILRCVPISNHLYFYWYRQILGQKVEFLVSFYNNEISEKSEIFDDQFSVERPDGSNFTLKIRSTKLEDSAMYFCAWGLAGSYNEQFFGPGTRLTVL.

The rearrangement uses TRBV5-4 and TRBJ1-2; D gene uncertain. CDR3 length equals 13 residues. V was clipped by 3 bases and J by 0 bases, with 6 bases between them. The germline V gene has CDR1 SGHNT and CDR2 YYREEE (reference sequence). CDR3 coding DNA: TGTGCCAGCAGCTCTTATTCTAACTATGGCTACACCTTC. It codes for CASSSYSNYGYTF.

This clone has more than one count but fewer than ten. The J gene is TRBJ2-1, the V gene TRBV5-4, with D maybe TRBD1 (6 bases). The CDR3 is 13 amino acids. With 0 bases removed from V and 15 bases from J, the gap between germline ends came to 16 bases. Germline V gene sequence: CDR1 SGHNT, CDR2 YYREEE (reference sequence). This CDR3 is CASSLDTQGASFF. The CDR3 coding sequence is TGTGCCAGCAGCTTGGATACACAGGGTGCGTCGTTCTTC. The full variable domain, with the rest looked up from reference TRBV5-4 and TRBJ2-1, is ETGVTQSPTHLIKTRGQQVTLRCSSQSGHNTVSWYQQALGQGPQFIFQYYREEENGRGNFPPRFSGLQFPNYSSELNVNALELDDSALYLCASSLDTQGASFFGPGTRLTVL.

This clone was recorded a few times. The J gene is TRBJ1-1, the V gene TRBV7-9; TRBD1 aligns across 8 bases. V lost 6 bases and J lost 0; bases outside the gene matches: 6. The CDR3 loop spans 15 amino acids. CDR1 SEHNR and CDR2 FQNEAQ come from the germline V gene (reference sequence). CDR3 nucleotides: TGTGCCAGCAGTAGCCCGGGACAGGTGAACACTGAAGCTTTCTTT. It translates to CASSSPGQVNTEAFF.

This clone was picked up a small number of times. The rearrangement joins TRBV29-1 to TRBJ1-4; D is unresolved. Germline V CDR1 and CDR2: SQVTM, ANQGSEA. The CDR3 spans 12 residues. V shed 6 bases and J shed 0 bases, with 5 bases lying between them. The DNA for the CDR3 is TGCAGCGTCGGGGCAACTAATGAAAAACTGTTTTTT. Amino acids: CSVGATNEKLFF. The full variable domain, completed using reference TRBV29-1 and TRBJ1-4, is SAVISQKPSRDICQRGTSLTIQCQVDSQVTMMFWYRQQPGQSLTLIATANQGSEATYESGFVIDKFPISRPNLTFSTLTVSNMSPEDSSIYLCSVGATNEKLFFGSGTQLSVL.

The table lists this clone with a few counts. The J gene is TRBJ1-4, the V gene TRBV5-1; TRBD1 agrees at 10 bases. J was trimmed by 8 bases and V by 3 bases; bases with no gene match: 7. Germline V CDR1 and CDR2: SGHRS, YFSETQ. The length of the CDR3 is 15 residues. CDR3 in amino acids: CASSSGQGEGEKLFF. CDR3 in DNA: TGCGCCAGCAGCTCCGGACAGGGGGAAGGGGAAAAACTGTTTTTT.

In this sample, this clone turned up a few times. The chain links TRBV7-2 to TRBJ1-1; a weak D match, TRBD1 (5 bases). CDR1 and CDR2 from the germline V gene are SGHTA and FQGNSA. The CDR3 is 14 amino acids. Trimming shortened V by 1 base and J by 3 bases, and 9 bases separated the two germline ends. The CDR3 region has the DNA TGTGCCAGCAGCTTAGACCAGGGATACACTGAAGCTTTCTTT. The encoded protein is CASSLDQGYTEAFF.

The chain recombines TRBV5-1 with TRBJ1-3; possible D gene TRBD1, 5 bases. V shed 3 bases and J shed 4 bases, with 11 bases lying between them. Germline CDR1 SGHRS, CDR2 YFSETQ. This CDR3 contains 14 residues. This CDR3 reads CASSSGWTGNTIYF. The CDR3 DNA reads TGCGCCAGCAGCTCCGGATGGACAGGAAACACCATATATTTT.

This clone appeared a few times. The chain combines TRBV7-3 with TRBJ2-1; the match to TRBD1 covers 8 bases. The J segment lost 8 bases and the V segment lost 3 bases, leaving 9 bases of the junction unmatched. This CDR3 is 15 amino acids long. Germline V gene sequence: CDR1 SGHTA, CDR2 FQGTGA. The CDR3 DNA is TGTGCCAGCAGCTTTCGACAGGGGCGCCAGGATGAGCAGTTCTTC. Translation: CASSFRQGRQDEQFF.

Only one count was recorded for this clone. The CDR3 DNA is TGTGCCAGCAGTTGGCAGGCTGAAAAACTGTTTTTT. It is translated as CASSWQAEKLFF. The chain combines TRBV28 with TRBJ1-4; D call uncertain. Trimming shortened V by 4 bases and J by 7 bases, and 7 bases separated the two germline ends. The CDR3 is made up of 12 amino acids. Looked up from germline, CDR1 is MDHEN and CDR2 is SYDVKM.

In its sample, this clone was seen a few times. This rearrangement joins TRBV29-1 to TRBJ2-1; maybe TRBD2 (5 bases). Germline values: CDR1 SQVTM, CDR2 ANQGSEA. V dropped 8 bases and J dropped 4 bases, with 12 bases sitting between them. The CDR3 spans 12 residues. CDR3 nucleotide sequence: TGCAGCTCTAAATCGGGGTACAATGAGCAGTTCTTC. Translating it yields CSSKSGYNEQFF.

This chain's CDR3 is CSVLWRLQNTEAFF. For the CDR3, the DNA is TGCAGCGTTTTGTGGCGACTACAAAACACTGAAGCTTTCTTT. The chain links TRBV29-1 to TRBJ1-1; D remains unclear. The CDR3 spans 14 residues. Deletions cut 5 bases from V and 2 bases from J, with 15 bases between. CDR1 SQVTM and CDR2 ANQGSEA come from the germline V gene.